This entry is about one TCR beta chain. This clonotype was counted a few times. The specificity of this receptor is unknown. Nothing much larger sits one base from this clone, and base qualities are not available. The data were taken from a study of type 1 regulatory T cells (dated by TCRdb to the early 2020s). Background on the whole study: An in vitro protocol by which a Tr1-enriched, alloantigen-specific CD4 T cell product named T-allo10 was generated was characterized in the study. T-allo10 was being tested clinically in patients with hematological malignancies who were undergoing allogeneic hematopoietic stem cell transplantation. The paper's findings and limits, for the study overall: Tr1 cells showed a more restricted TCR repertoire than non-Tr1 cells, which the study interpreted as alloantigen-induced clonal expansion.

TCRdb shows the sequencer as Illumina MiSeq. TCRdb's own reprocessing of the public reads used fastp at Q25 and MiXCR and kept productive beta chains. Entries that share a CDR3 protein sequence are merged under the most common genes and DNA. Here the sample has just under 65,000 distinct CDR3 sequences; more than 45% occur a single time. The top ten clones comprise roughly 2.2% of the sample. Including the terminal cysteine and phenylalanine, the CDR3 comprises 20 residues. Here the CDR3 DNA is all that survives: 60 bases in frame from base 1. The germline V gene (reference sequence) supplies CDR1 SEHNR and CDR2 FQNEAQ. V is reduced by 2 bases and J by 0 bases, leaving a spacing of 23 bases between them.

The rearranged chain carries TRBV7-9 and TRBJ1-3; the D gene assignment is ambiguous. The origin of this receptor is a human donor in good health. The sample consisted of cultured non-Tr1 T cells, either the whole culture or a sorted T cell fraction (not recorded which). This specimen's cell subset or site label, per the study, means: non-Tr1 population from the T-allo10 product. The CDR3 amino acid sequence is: CASSLRALRREYSSGNTIYF. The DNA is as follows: TGTGCCAGCAGCTTACGAGCCTTGAGAAGGGAATATAGCTCTGGAAACACCATATATTTT.